These 21 T cell receptor beta chains originate from one sample sequenced in a study of graft-versus-host responses after intestinal transplantation. Here immunoSEQ multiplex PCR was the method, and the copy in TCRdb shows in-frame clones only, minus some. Among about 90,000 clones, roughly 93% were seen once, and the ten largest hold over 0.15%. For these receptors, no antigen is known. This specimen consisted of unstimulated CD4+ T cells sorted from spleen or lymph node cells, obtained before transplant. These receptors were taken from a human donor who was the organ donor for an intestinal transplant.

V usage is TRBV11-2 and J usage is TRBJ2-1; no clear D gene. Germline assignment: CDR1 SGHAT and CDR2 FQNNGV. Trimming pared 2 bases from V and 4 bases from J, leaving 9 bases between. The CDR3 runs to 14 residues. CDR3 protein: CASSLFPGYNEQFF. CDR3 DNA sequence: TGTGCCAGCAGCTTATTTCCAGGTTACAATGAGCAGTTCTTC.

V usage is TRBV10-3 and J usage is TRBJ1-1; tentative D call: TRBD1 (5 bases). The germline V and J ends were trimmed by 1 base and 7 bases, with 10 bases remaining between them. Germline V lookup: CDR1 ENHRY, CDR2 SYGVKD. This CDR3 is 13 amino acids long. Here the CDR3 reads CAISEYRGSEAFF. The DNA for the CDR3 is TGTGCCATCAGTGAGTATCGGGGGAGTGAAGCTTTCTTT.

The chain carries TRBV4-1 and TRBJ2-7, with D maybe TRBD1 (6 bases). The length of the CDR3 is 14 residues. The germline CDR1 and CDR2 sequences are MGHRA and YSYEKL. Between the trimmed V and J ends, which lost 3 bases and 4 bases, there was a span of 13 bases. CDR3 nucleotides: TGCGCCAGCAGCCAGAACAGGGTGAGTTACGAGCAGTACTTC. Residues: CASSQNRVSYEQYF.

The chain joins TRBV19 to TRBJ1-4, with D perhaps TRBD1 (6 bases). CDR3 length: 14 residues. The V gene lost 6 bases and the J gene lost 10 bases, with 18 bases spanning the gap. CDR1 and CDR2 from the germline V gene are LNHDA and SQIVND (reference sequence). The CDR3 DNA reads as TGTGCCAGTAGGAAGGGAGGAGGGGGTGGAAAACTGTTTTTT. It codes for CASRKGGGGGKLFF.

This chain connects TRBV5-1 to TRBJ2-2; D call uncertain. This CDR3 spans 15 amino acids. Germline CDR1 reads SGHRS; CDR2 reads YFSETQ. Trimming left V 0 bases short and J 0 bases short, with 6 bases between. The CDR3 DNA reads TGCGCCAGCAGCTTGGCCGGTGCGAACACCGGGGAGCTGTTTTTT. It is translated as CASSLAGANTGELFF.

The genes are TRBV10-3 and TRBJ2-5, with TRBD1 as a possible D gene (5 bases). This CDR3 spans 11 amino acids. Trimming cost V 10 bases and J 2 bases, with 8 bases left between them. Germline V gene sequence: CDR1 ENHRY, CDR2 SYGVKD. CDR3 in amino acids: CATRAQETQYF. CDR3 coding DNA: TGTGCCACCAGGGCACAAGAGACCCAGTACTTC.

The chain carries TRBV5-1 and TRBJ2-2; 12 bases fit TRBD2. The trim removed 1 base at V and 0 bases at J, leaving 1 base unmatched. Germline loops: CDR1 SGHRS, CDR2 YFSETQ. The CDR3 consists of 17 residues. In DNA, the CDR3 is TGCGCCAGCAGCTTGAGGACTAGCGGGGCGAACACCGGGGAGCTGTTTTTT. Amino acids: CASSLRTSGANTGELFF.

The chain uses TRBV5-4 and TRBJ1-1; the D gene is possibly TRBD1 (5 bases). Trimming stripped 4 bases from V and 4 bases from J, with 17 bases between. Germline CDR1 and CDR2: SGHNT and YYREEE (reference sequence). The length of the CDR3 is 15 residues. CDR3 sequence reads: CASSEPGGVGTEAFF. The CDR3 nucleotides read TGTGCCAGCAGCGAGCCCGGGGGTGTCGGCACTGAAGCTTTCTTT.

The chain is built from TRBV5-6 and TRBJ2-3; D assignment may be TRBD1 or TRBD2 (5 bases each). CDR3 length: 16 residues. V gave up 0 bases and J gave up 6 bases, with 17 bases separating them. Germline loops: CDR1 SGHDT, CDR2 YYEEEE. The CDR3 DNA follows: TGTGCCAGCAGCTTGGTCCGGGGACCCCCCATCGATACGCAGTATTTT. Amino acid sequence: CASSLVRGPPIDTQYF. The whole variable domain, filled in from reference TRBV5-6 and TRBJ2-3, reads DAGVTQSPTHLIKTRGQQVTLRCSPKSGHDTVSWYQQALGQGPQFIFQYYEEEERQRGNFPDRFSGHQFPNYSSELNVNALLLGDSALYLCASSLVRGPPIDTQYFGPGTRLTVL.

J is TRBJ2-1 and V is TRBV7-2; 13 bases map to TRBD2. V gave up 4 bases and J gave up 3 bases; unmatched junction bases: 9. From germline, CDR1 is SGHTA and CDR2 FQGNSA. The CDR3 consists of 18 residues. The CDR3 loop reads CASSSKTSGGAFYNEQFF. The CDR3 nucleotides are TGTGCCAGCAGCTCTAAAACTAGCGGGGGGGCCTTCTACAATGAGCAGTTCTTC.

V and J are TRBV5-4 and TRBJ1-4, with a weak D call TRBD1 (5 bases). Per the germline V gene, CDR1 is SGHNT and CDR2 is YYREEE (reference sequence). Deletions cut 4 bases from V and 11 bases from J, with 15 bases between. The CDR3 covers 13 residues. The CDR3 loop reads CASSPDGRGKLFF. The CDR3 DNA follows: TGTGCCAGCAGCCCGGACGGTCGGGGGAAACTGTTTTTT.

The chain recombines TRBV6-5 with TRBJ2-2; 7 positions agree with TRBD1. Looked up from germline, CDR1 is MNHEY and CDR2 is SVGAGI. Losses at the gene ends were 5 bases for V and 4 bases for J; bases not matched to a gene: 4. The CDR3 sequence is 14 residues long. The CDR3 is CASSVGQTTGELFF. CDR3 nucleotides: TGTGCCAGCAGTGTGGGACAGACCACCGGGGAGCTGTTTTTT.

This rearrangement joins TRBV9 to TRBJ2-7; possible D gene TRBD1, 6 bases. V was clipped by 4 bases and J by 5 bases, with 16 bases between them. This CDR3 is built from 14 residues. CDR1 is SGDLS and CDR2 is YYNGEE in the germline V gene. This CDR3 is CASSPYRVSDEQYF. The CDR3 coding sequence is TGTGCCAGCAGCCCGTACAGGGTTTCTGACGAGCAGTACTTC.

This clone has just a few counts. V gene TRBV9 combines with J gene TRBJ2-3; TRBD2 matches at 9 bases. Germline trimming cut 0 bases from V and 2 bases from J; bases unmatched to any gene: 7. The CDR3 sequence is 17 residues long. Germline V gene lookup returns CDR1 SGDLS and CDR2 YYNGEE. In DNA form, the CDR3 reads TGTGCCAGCAGCGTAGGTAAAGCGGGGGGATCCACAGATACGCAGTATTTT. Amino acids: CASSVGKAGGSTDTQYF.

V usage is TRBV28 and J usage is TRBJ2-2; D possibly corresponds to TRBD1 (6 bases). Trimming pared 6 bases from V and 1 base from J, leaving 18 bases between. This CDR3 is 17 amino acids long. Germline assignment: CDR1 MDHEN and CDR2 SYDVKM. CDR3 sequence reads: CASRNTGTNRNTGELFF. In DNA form, the CDR3 reads TGTGCCAGCAGAAATACCGGGACAAATAGGAACACCGGGGAGCTGTTTTTT.

The chain employs TRBV5-1 and TRBJ2-7; 8 bases agree with TRBD2. The V segment lost 2 bases and the J segment 3 bases; nucleotides outside the gene matches: 10. The length of the CDR3 is 16 residues. Germline CDR1 reads SGHRS; CDR2 reads YFSETQ. This CDR3 reads CASSLTAASGFYEQYF. Written as DNA, the CDR3 is TGCGCCAGCAGCTTAACGGCAGCTAGCGGGTTCTACGAGCAGTACTTC.

The chain uses TRBV5-6 and TRBJ2-5; D might be TRBD2 (7 bases). Germline V gene data show CDR1 as SGHDT and CDR2 as YYEEEE. Trimming removed 0 bases at V and 5 bases at J, with 14 bases between. The CDR3 sequence is 15 residues long. The CDR3 sequence: CASSLAGGPRETQYF. CDR3 DNA sequence: TGTGCCAGCAGCTTGGCCGGGGGGCCAAGGGAGACCCAGTACTTC. Using reference TRBV5-6 and TRBJ2-5 for the parts outside the CDR3, the full variable domain is DAGVTQSPTHLIKTRGQQVTLRCSPKSGHDTVSWYQQALGQGPQFIFQYYEEEERQRGNFPDRFSGHQFPNYSSELNVNALLLGDSALYLCASSLAGGPRETQYFGPGTRLLVL.

The J gene is TRBJ2-2, the V gene TRBV5-1, with D possibly matching TRBD1 (6 bases). CDR3 length: 17 amino acids. V was pared by 0 bases and J by 2 bases, with 14 bases between. CDR1 is SGHRS and CDR2 is YFSETQ in the germline V gene. As DNA, the CDR3 is TGCGCCAGCAGCTTGGATCCCCAGGGGCAAAACACCGGGGAGCTGTTTTTT. This encodes CASSLDPQGQNTGELFF.

The J gene is TRBJ1-5, the V gene TRBV19, with TRBD1 matching 7 bases. The CDR3 extends over 15 amino acids. Germline assignment: CDR1 LNHDA and CDR2 SQIVND (reference sequence). With V trimmed by 7 bases and J by 1 base, 7 bases remained unmatched. The CDR3 sequence is CASIPTGRSNQPQHF. CDR3 nucleotide sequence: TGTGCCAGTATCCCGACAGGGCGAAGCAATCAGCCCCAGCATTTT.

In DNA, the CDR3 is TGTGCCAGCAGTGAGGAATGGACAGGGTATCCCTCTGGGGCCAACGTCCTGACTTTC. It translates to CASSEEWTGYPSGANVLTF. V gene TRBV2 combines with J gene TRBJ2-6, with 8 bases matching TRBD1. V lost 3 bases, J lost 0 bases, and 10 bases stayed unmatched. Germline V gene sequence: CDR1 SNHLY, CDR2 FYNNEI. The length of the CDR3 is 19 residues.

The rearrangement joins TRBV5-4 to TRBJ2-3; 7 bases agree with TRBD1. The CDR3 is 14 residues long. Trimming at V came to 2 bases and at J to 3 bases, leaving 3 bases not matched to a gene. Per germline, CDR1 SGHNT and CDR2 YYREEE (reference sequence). This CDR3 reads CASSFPTGTDTQYF. CDR3 DNA: TGTGCCAGCAGCTTTCCGACAGGGACAGATACGCAGTATTTT. Supplemented by reference TRBV5-4 and TRBJ2-3, the full variable domain reads ETGVTQSPTHLIKTRGQQVTLRCSSQSGHNTVSWYQQALGQGPQFIFQYYREEENGRGNFPPRFSGLQFPNYSSELNVNALELDDSALYLCASSFPTGTDTQYFGPGTRLTVL.